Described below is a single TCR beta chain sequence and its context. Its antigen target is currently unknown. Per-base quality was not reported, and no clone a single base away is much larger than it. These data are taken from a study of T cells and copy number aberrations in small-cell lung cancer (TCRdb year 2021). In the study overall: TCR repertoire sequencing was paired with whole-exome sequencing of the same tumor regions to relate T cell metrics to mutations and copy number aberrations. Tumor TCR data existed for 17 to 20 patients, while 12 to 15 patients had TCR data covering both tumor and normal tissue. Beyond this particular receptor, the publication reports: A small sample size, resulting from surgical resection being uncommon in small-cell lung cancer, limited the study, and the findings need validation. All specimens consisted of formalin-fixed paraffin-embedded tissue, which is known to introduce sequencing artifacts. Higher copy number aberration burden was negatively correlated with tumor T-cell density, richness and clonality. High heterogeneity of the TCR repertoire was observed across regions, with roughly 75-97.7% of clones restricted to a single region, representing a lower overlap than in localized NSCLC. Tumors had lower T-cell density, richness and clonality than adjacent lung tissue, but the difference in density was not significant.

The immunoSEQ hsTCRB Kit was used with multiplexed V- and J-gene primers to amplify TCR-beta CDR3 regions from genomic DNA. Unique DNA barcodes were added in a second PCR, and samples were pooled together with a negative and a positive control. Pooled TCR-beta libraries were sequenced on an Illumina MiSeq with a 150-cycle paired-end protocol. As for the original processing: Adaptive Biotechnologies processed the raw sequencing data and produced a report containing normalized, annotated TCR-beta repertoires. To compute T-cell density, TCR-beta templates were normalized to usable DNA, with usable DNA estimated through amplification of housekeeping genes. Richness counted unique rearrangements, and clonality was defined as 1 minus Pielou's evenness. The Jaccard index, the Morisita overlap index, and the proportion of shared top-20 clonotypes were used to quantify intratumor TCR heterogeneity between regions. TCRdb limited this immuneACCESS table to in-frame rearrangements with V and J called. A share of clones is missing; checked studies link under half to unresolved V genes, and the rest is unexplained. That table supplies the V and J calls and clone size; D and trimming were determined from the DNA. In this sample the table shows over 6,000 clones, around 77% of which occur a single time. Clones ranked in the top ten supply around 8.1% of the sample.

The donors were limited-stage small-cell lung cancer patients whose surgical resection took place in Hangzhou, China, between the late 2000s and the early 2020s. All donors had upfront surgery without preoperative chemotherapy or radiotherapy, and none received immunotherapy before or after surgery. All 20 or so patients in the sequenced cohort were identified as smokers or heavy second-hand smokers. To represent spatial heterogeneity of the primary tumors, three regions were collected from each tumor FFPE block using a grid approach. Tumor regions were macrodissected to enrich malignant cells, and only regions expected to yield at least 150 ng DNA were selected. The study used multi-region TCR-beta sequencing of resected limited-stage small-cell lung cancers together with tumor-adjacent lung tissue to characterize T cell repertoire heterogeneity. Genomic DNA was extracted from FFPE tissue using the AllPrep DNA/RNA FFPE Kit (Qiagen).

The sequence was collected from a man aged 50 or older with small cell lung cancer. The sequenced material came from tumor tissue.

The bases are TGCGCCAGCAGCTTAGAGACTCGAGCCGGGGAGCTGTTTTTT. This is translated as CASSLETRAGELFF. The chain is encoded by TRBV5-1 joined to TRBJ2-2; no D gene is confidently identified. The germline V gene encodes CDR1 SGHRS and CDR2 YFSETQ. Between the V and J ends, shortened by 2 bases and 6 bases respectively, the junction contains 11 bases. CDR3 length: 14 amino acids, cysteine to phenylalanine. Only the CDR3 region is kept as DNA, spanning 42 bases read in frame from base 1.